These 2 T cell receptor beta chains were sequenced from one sample in a study of glioma-infiltrating T cells. Amplification of TCR alpha and beta CDR3 regions from RNA used iRepertoire nested multiplex PCR. TCRdb fed the multiplex PCR reads into MiXCR, producing one record per CDR3 protein. The sample carries fewer than 200,000 distinct CDR3 sequences, over 40% recorded once. What was sequenced was glioma tissue, nonneoplastic brain tissue, or PBMCs (not recorded which). The receptors were gathered from a human donor with low-grade glioma or glioblastoma, undergoing nonglioma brain surgery, or in good health (not recorded which).

On this clonotype itself: Being one base from a much bigger clone, this may be a read error. The chain uses TRBV10-2 and TRBJ2-1; D is ambiguous. Trimming stripped 3 bases from V and 6 bases from J, with 12 bases between. Germline CDR1 reads WSHSY; CDR2 reads SAAADI. This CDR3 has 14 residues. CDR3 DNA sequence: TGCGCCAGCAGTGATAAATCACCTTTCAATGAGCAGTTCTTC. Protein product: CASSDKSPFNEQFF.

A few counts support this clonotype. Possible read error: a much larger clone is one base away. The rearrangement uses TRBV3-1 and TRBJ2-3, with a possible D match to TRBD2 (6 bases). Germline CDR1 is LGHDT and CDR2 is YNNKEL (reference sequence). The CDR3 contains 14 residues. CDR3 protein: CASGQGTSTDTQYF. CDR3 nucleotide sequence: TGTGCCAGCGGCCAAGGGACTAGCACAGATACGCAGTATTTT.